Below are 4 T cell receptor delta chains sequenced from a single sample in a study of gamma-delta T cells after stem cell transplantation. TCRdb re-called clones from the RT-PCR reads via CATT. Of around 8,400 delta-chain clones in the sample, roughly 15% were seen once. The specimen sequenced was gamma-delta T cells. These receptors all come from a human donor. It is not recorded whose cells these are; they may come from a transplant donor.

This clone was found a few times. The CDR3 reads CALGESGLPSYWGIEGADKLIF. CDR3 nucleotides: TGTGCTCTTGGGGAATCCGGCCTTCCTTCATACTGGGGGATAGAGGGGGCCGATAAACTCATCTTT. The chain uses TRDV1 and TRDJ1, with 11 bases matching TRDD3. J gave up 3 bases and V 2 bases, and 23 bases lay outside the gene matches. Germline lookup yields CDR1 TSWWSYY and CDR2 QGS. This CDR3 is built from 22 residues.

Notes on this clone: A much larger clone lies one base from this, so it may be a read error. The gene calls are TRDV2 and TRDJ3; the match to TRDD3 covers 13 bases. CDR3 length: 26 residues. Germline V lookup: CDR1 GEAIGNYY, CDR2 EKD. In DNA form, the CDR3 reads TGTGCCTGTGACACCGGTACTGGGGGATACGATAGTTATGACGCAGGCTGCTCCTGGTACACCCGACAGATGTTTTTC. Translated, it gives CACDTGTGGYDSYDAGCSWYTRQMFF.

This rearrangement joins TRAV29/DV5 to TRDJ1; 13 bases map to TRDD3. V lost 0 bases, J lost 5 bases, and 31 bases stayed unmatched. Germline V gene data show CDR1 as NSMFDY and CDR2 as ISSIKDK. This CDR3 is built from 24 residues. CDR3 nucleotide sequence: TGTGCAGCAAGCGAGGTAAAGGCGCCCCTTACTGGGGGATACGTTTTTAATCCGACTGATAAACTCATCTTT. This translates into CAASEVKAPLTGGYVFNPTDKLIF. Looking up the rest from reference TRAV29/DV5 and TRDJ1 gives the full variable domain: DQQVKQNSPSLSVQEGRISILNCDYTNSMFDYFLWYKKYPAEGPTFLISISSIKDKNEDGRFTVFLNKSAKHLSLHIVPSQPGDSAVYFCAASEVKAPLTGGYVFNPTDKLIFGKGTRVTVEP.

The chain joins TRDV1 to TRDJ1, with 12 bases that match TRDD3. V was clipped by 4 bases and J by 5 bases; unmatched bases: 32. The V gene's germline CDR1 is TSWWSYY and CDR2 QGS. This CDR3 spans 24 amino acids. CDR3 coding DNA: TGTGCTCTTGGGGCAATTTGGGCGTGGAGGGTCAAGCCTCACACTGGGGGATACTGTGATAAACTCATCTTT. Its protein product is CALGAIWAWRVKPHTGGYCDKLIF.